The 3 T cell receptor beta chains given below trace back to one sample, sequenced in a study of control samples from healthy donors and cancer patients. Repertoires were generated with immunoSEQ multiplex PCR, while TCRdb's copy carries only in-frame clones and drops some. The sample lists 50,000 to 55,000 clones, approximately 90% seen once, with about an eighth in the top ten. The sequencing sample was made of PBMCs. The receptors originated from a man aged 60 to 69 with head and neck cancer.

The V call is TRBV28, the J call TRBJ1-2, with D perhaps matching TRBD1 (5 bases). The germline V and J ends were trimmed by 1 base and 5 bases, with 8 bases remaining between them. Germline V lookup: CDR1 MDHEN, CDR2 SYDVKM. The CDR3 sequence is 13 residues long. This CDR3 is CASSLFGAYGYTF. The CDR3 DNA is TGTGCCAGCAGTTTATTCGGGGCTTATGGCTACACCTTC.

By frequency in the sample, this clone is medium-sized. The J gene is TRBJ2-1, the V gene TRBV6-5, with D possibly matching TRBD1 (6 bases). V was shortened by 6 bases and J by 4 bases, with 13 bases between the two germline ends. This CDR3 region has 14 residues. Germline V lookup: CDR1 MNHEY, CDR2 SVGAGI. The CDR3 DNA follows: TGTGCCAGCAGGGACAGATCGAGGTACAATGAGCAGTTCTTC. Its protein is CASRDRSRYNEQFF.

The chain combines TRBV28 with TRBJ1-1; 10 bases agree with TRBD1. This CDR3 is 14 amino acids long. Germline assignment: CDR1 MDHEN and CDR2 SYDVKM. Germline trimming cut 6 bases from V and 4 bases from J; bases unmatched to any gene: 5. CDR3 DNA: TGTGCCAGCAGGATAGGACAGGGGGTCACTGAAGCTTTCTTT. Translated: CASRIGQGVTEAFF.